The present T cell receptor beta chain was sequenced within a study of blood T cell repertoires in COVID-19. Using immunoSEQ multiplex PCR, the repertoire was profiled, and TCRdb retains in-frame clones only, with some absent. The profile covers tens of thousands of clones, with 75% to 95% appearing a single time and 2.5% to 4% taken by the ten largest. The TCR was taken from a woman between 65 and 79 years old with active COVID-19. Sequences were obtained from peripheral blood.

CDR3 residues: CSVSDVHIQYF. The CDR3 region has the DNA TGCAGCGTTTCAGATGTGCACATTCAGTACTTC. J is TRBJ2-4 and V is TRBV29-1; D uncertain. Germline CDR1 and CDR2: SQVTM and ANQGSEA. Trimming removed 5 bases from V and 8 bases from J, with 10 bases in between. The CDR3 loop spans 11 amino acids. The full variable domain, in which reference TRBV29-1 and TRBJ2-4 provide the parts outside the CDR3, is SAVISQKPSRDICQRGTSLTIQCQVDSQVTMMFWYRQQPGQSLTLIATANQGSEATYESGFVIDKFPISRPNLTFSTLTVSNMSPEDSSIYLCSVSDVHIQYFGAGTRLSVL.